This T cell receptor beta chain originates from a study of breast tumors, draining lymph nodes, adjacent tissues. The germline gives CDR1 ENHRY, CDR2 SYGVKD. J lost 0 bases, V lost 10 bases, and 4 bases had no gene match. The CDR3 covers 15 residues. In TCRdb, the multiplex PCR reads were re-called with MiXCR into one record per CDR3 protein. Of 33,000 or so distinct CDR3 sequences listed, roughly 69% were seen once; the top ten hold over 15%. This clonotype was detected many times. Its antigen is unknown. Findings and caveats of the study: Luminal-like breast cancer showed significantly greater tumor-nontumor repertoire similarity than basal-like breast cancer did. Data fit most tumor T cells coming from lymph node, expanding in tumor. Compared with lymph nodes, tumors were less diverse; compared with nontumor tissue, more. The lymph node origin of tumor T cells was framed as consistent with a hypothesis, not demonstrated.

The material sequenced was breast tumor tissue. V gene TRBV10-3 combines with J gene TRBJ1-6; TRBD1 matches at 9 bases. The TCR originated in a female donor with breast cancer. Some clones in this sample may be carry-over from other donors' samples. Written as DNA, the CDR3 is TGTGCCACCGGACAGGGGAGCTCCTATAATTCACCCCTCCACTTT. Translation: CATGQGSSYNSPLHF.